These T cell receptor beta chains were read from a single sample in a study of T cell repertoires in cytomegalovirus infection. TCRdb recomputed calls from the reads with MiXCR, one row per CDR3 protein. The sample lists approximately 260,000 distinct CDR3 sequences, 17% seen once, with approximately 51% in the top ten. The specimen was CD8+ T cells from PBMCs. The receptors originated from a human donor in good health (CMV status not recorded). Some clones in this sample may be carry-over from other donors' samples. The CDR3 runs from the conserved cysteine through the conserved F or W. Each record gives: D gene, J gene, V gene, clone size, CDR3 protein, CDR3 DNA. D genes are given only for firm matches. Rows give clone size only sometimes, using once, few, many, or a class for an expanded clone.

d_gene: -
j_gene: TRBJ2-1
v_gene: TRBV4-3
abundance: -
CDR3aa: CASSQDQGLPSNEQFF
CDR3nt: TGCGCCAGCAGCCAAGATCAAGGACTACCCTCCAATGAGCAGTTCTTC

d_gene: -
j_gene: TRBJ2-1
v_gene: TRBV27
abundance: few
CDR3aa: CASSSTGEQFF
CDR3nt: TGTGCCAGCAGTTCAACGGGGGAGCAGTTCTTC

d_gene: TRBD1
j_gene: TRBJ2-3
v_gene: TRBV28
abundance: few
CDR3aa: CASHKTGSASTDTQYF
CDR3nt: TGTGCCAGCCATAAGACAGGGTCTGCTAGCACAGATACGCAGTATTTT

d_gene: TRBD2
j_gene: TRBJ2-1
v_gene: TRBV6-2/TRBV6-3
abundance: many
CDR3aa: CASSPGTNYNEQFF
CDR3nt: TGTGCCAGCAGTCCCGGGACTAATTACAATGAGCAGTTCTTC

d_gene: -
j_gene: TRBJ2-3
v_gene: TRBV24-1
abundance: many
CDR3aa: CATSTQLSTDTQYF
CDR3nt: TGTGCCACCAGCACCCAGCTCTCCACAGATACGCAGTATTTT

d_gene: -
j_gene: TRBJ2-1
v_gene: TRBV29-1
abundance: many
CDR3aa: CSGGTDKLGEQFF
CDR3nt: TGCAGCGGGGGGACGGACAAACTGGGTGAGCAGTTCTTC

d_gene: TRBD2
j_gene: TRBJ2-1
v_gene: TRBV29-1
abundance: few
CDR3aa: CSVVSGGNNEQFF
CDR3nt: TGCAGCGTTGTGAGCGGGGGGAACAATGAGCAGTTCTTC

d_gene: -
j_gene: TRBJ2-1
v_gene: TRBV19
abundance: many
CDR3aa: CASSIADYSYNEQFF
CDR3nt: TGTGCCAGTAGTATCGCGGACTACTCCTACAATGAGCAGTTCTTC

d_gene: -
j_gene: TRBJ1-4
v_gene: TRBV5-1
abundance: -
CDR3aa: CASSLGTDPNEKLFF
CDR3nt: TGCGCCAGCAGCTTGGGGACAGACCCGAATGAAAAACTGTTTTTT

d_gene: TRBD2
j_gene: TRBJ2-5
v_gene: TRBV7-2
abundance: many
CDR3aa: CASSLLSSGETQYF
CDR3nt: TGTGCCAGCAGCTTATTGTCTAGCGGCGAGACCCAGTACTTC

d_gene: TRBD1
j_gene: TRBJ2-3
v_gene: TRBV7-9
abundance: many
CDR3aa: CASSPPTGGTDTQYF
CDR3nt: TGTGCCAGCAGTCCCCCGACAGGGGGCACAGATACGCAGTATTTT

d_gene: -
j_gene: TRBJ2-5
v_gene: TRBV28
abundance: -
CDR3aa: CASKGRYYQETQYF
CDR3nt: TGTGCCAGCAAAGGGAGATATTACCAAGAGACCCAGTACTTC

d_gene: -
j_gene: TRBJ1-6
v_gene: TRBV4-1
abundance: -
CDR3aa: CASSTGSSYNSPLHF
CDR3nt: TGCGCCAGCAGTACAGGGAGCTCCTATAATTCACCCCTCCACTTT

d_gene: TRBD1
j_gene: TRBJ2-7
v_gene: TRBV28
abundance: many
CDR3aa: CASRPPRGFAYEQYF
CDR3nt: TGTGCCAGCAGGCCACCCAGGGGGTTCGCCTACGAGCAGTACTTC

d_gene: -
j_gene: TRBJ1-1
v_gene: TRBV5-1
abundance: -
CDR3aa: CASAVGQLNTEAFF
CDR3nt: TGCGCCAGCGCCGTTGGACAGCTGAACACTGAAGCTTTCTTT

d_gene: TRBD2
j_gene: TRBJ2-7
v_gene: TRBV28
abundance: once
CDR3aa: CASSISGGANEQYF
CDR3nt: TGTGCCAGCAGTATTAGCGGGGGGGCCAACGAGCAGTACTTC

d_gene: -
j_gene: TRBJ2-1
v_gene: TRBV29-1
abundance: few
CDR3aa: CSVEDGGDEQFF
CDR3nt: TGCAGCGTTGAAGACGGGGGCGATGAGCAGTTCTTC

d_gene: -
j_gene: TRBJ2-5
v_gene: TRBV4-3
abundance: few
CDR3aa: CASSQDRSGETQYF
CDR3nt: TGCGCCAGCAGCCAAGATCGGAGCGGTGAGACCCAGTACTTC

d_gene: -
j_gene: TRBJ1-1
v_gene: TRBV27
abundance: -
CDR3aa: CASSLQALGTEAFF
CDR3nt: TGTGCCAGCAGTTTGCAGGCGTTGGGCACTGAAGCTTTCTTT

d_gene: TRBD1
j_gene: TRBJ1-5
v_gene: TRBV12-3/TRBV12-4
abundance: many
CDR3aa: CASSPWTGANQPQHF
CDR3nt: TGTGCCAGCAGTCCGTGGACAGGGGCCAATCAGCCCCAGCATTTT

d_gene: -
j_gene: TRBJ2-3
v_gene: TRBV7-2
abundance: many
CDR3aa: CASSLPGSGTDTQYF
CDR3nt: TGTGCCAGCAGCTTACCAGGGTCAGGCACAGATACGCAGTATTTT

d_gene: -
j_gene: TRBJ1-1
v_gene: TRBV7-9
abundance: many
CDR3aa: CASSPVAGARGEAFF
CDR3nt: TGTGCCAGCAGCCCCGTCGCAGGGGCGCGGGGTGAAGCTTTCTTT

d_gene: -
j_gene: TRBJ2-2
v_gene: TRBV11-2
abundance: few
CDR3aa: CASRNRNTGELFF
CDR3nt: TGTGCCAGCAGAAACAGGAACACCGGGGAGCTGTTTTTT

d_gene: TRBD2
j_gene: TRBJ2-1
v_gene: TRBV2
abundance: -
CDR3aa: CASIMAGGYNEQFF
CDR3nt: TGTGCCAGCATAATGGCGGGGGGGTACAATGAGCAGTTCTTC

d_gene: -
j_gene: TRBJ2-1
v_gene: TRBV29-1
abundance: -
CDR3aa: CSVIDRLGQFF
CDR3nt: TGCAGCGTCATAGACCGCCTGGGACAGTTCTTC

d_gene: -
j_gene: TRBJ2-5
v_gene: TRBV5-6
abundance: -
CDR3aa: CASSFSGPGWTQYF
CDR3nt: TGTGCCAGCAGCTTTAGCGGCCCGGGGTGGACCCAGTACTTC

d_gene: -
j_gene: TRBJ1-5
v_gene: TRBV6-6
abundance: -
CDR3aa: CASSYDRTVSNQPQHF
CDR3nt: TGTGCCAGCAGTTACGACAGGACAGTTAGCAATCAGCCCCAGCATTTT

d_gene: -
j_gene: TRBJ2-3
v_gene: TRBV7-2
abundance: many
CDR3aa: CASSPGPGPSVSWFTDTQYF
CDR3nt: TGTGCCAGCAGCCCCGGTCCGGGGCCTTCCGTTAGTTGGTTCACAGATACGCAGTATTTT

d_gene: -
j_gene: TRBJ2-1
v_gene: TRBV7-2
abundance: many
CDR3aa: CASSLKTGDYSYNEQFF
CDR3nt: TGTGCCAGCAGCTTAAAAACGGGGGATTACTCCTACAATGAGCAGTTCTTC

d_gene: TRBD1
j_gene: TRBJ1-6
v_gene: TRBV28
abundance: few
CDR3aa: CASFPEGQGNSPLHF
CDR3nt: TGTGCCAGCTTTCCCGAGGGACAGGGGAATTCACCCCTCCACTTT

d_gene: -
j_gene: TRBJ1-1
v_gene: TRBV13
abundance: -
CDR3aa: CASSLARGAFEAFF
CDR3nt: TGTGCCAGCAGCTTAGCCCGGGGAGCCTTCGAGGCTTTCTTT

d_gene: -
j_gene: TRBJ2-7
v_gene: TRBV7-9
abundance: many
CDR3aa: CASSRALGQTSYEQYF
CDR3nt: TGTGCCAGCAGCCGTGCTTTAGGGCAGACTTCCTACGAGCAGTACTTC

d_gene: TRBD2
j_gene: TRBJ2-5
v_gene: TRBV29-1
abundance: -
CDR3aa: CSVEPGTSGTEETQYF
CDR3nt: TGCAGCGTTGAACCTGGGACTAGCGGTACGGAAGAGACCCAGTACTTC

d_gene: TRBD1
j_gene: TRBJ1-1
v_gene: TRBV5-4
abundance: -
CDR3aa: CASSLEAGQENTEAFF
CDR3nt: TGTGCCAGCAGCTTGGAAGCGGGACAGGAGAACACTGAAGCTTTCTTT